Below, 21 T cell receptor beta chains from the same sample are listed, as sequenced in a study of shared clonotypes between healthy human individuals. Here immunoSEQ multiplex PCR was the method, and the copy in TCRdb shows in-frame clones only, minus some. This sample yields about 1.1 million clones, of which 75% to 80% are seen a single time; approximately 0.56% belongs to the top ten. Sequences were obtained from memory CD4+ T cells from PBMCs. Noted subset: CD45RA-negative fraction. These TCRs come from a man younger than 30 in good health. Some clones in this sample may be carry-over from other donors' samples.

The chain couples TRBV28 to TRBJ2-7; D possibly corresponds to TRBD2 (5 bases). Per germline, CDR1 MDHEN and CDR2 SYDVKM. V lost 4 bases and J lost 0, with 13 bases in between. The CDR3 is made up of 15 amino acids. The CDR3 nucleotides are TGTGCCAGCAGTTCCGCTAGCTTTAGCTCCTACGAGCAGTACTTC. Translation: CASSSASFSSYEQYF.

This sequence joins TRBV5-4 and TRBJ1-2, with TRBD1 matching over 7 bases. The CDR3 sequence is 14 residues long. Per germline, CDR1 SGHNT and CDR2 YYREEE (reference sequence). Trimming removed 0 bases from V and 5 bases from J; junction bases left unmatched: 4. CDR3 amino acids: CASSLVGQTYGYTF. DNA of the CDR3: TGTGCCAGCAGCTTGGTGGGACAGACTTATGGCTACACCTTC.

As for this clone: A much larger clone is a single base away; this may be a read error. This chain connects TRBV2 to TRBJ2-5; 16 nucleotides line up with TRBD2. The germline CDR1 and CDR2 sequences are SNHLY and FYNNEI. Trimming at V came to 6 bases and at J to 2 bases, leaving 0 bases not matched to a gene. The CDR3 totals 15 residues. The CDR3 loop reads CASRGLAGGQETQYF. DNA for the CDR3: TGTGCCAGCAGGGGACTAGCGGGGGGGCAAGAGACCCAGTACTTC.

This clone has a handful of counts. This chain links TRBV9 with TRBJ1-4, with D possibly being TRBD1 (6 bases). This CDR3 contains 14 residues. Deletions cut 0 bases from V and 4 bases from J, with 7 bases between. CDR1 SGDLS and CDR2 YYNGEE come from the germline V gene. The DNA of the CDR3 is TGTGCCAGCAGCGTAGAAGGGGGTAATGAAAAACTGTTTTTT. Protein: CASSVEGGNEKLFF.

The chain couples TRBV18 to TRBJ2-2; D call uncertain. Germline V lookup: CDR1 KGHSH, CDR2 LQKENI. The CDR3 consists of 15 residues. With 3 bases removed from V and 4 bases from J, the gap between germline ends came to 12 bases. As DNA, the CDR3 is TGTGCCAGCTCACCGTCGCAGCTCGGCACCGGGGAGCTGTTTTTT. Translated, it gives CASSPSQLGTGELFF. The full variable domain, its missing parts supplied by reference TRBV18 and TRBJ2-2, is NAGVMQNPRHLVRRRGQEARLRCSPMKGHSHVYWYRQLPEEGLKFMVYLQKENIIDESGMPKERFSAEFPKEGPSILRIQQVVRGDSAAYFCASSPSQLGTGELFFGEGSRLTVL.

The chain carries TRBV30 and TRBJ2-2; 7 positions match TRBD2. The CDR3 loop spans 15 amino acids. V dropped 2 bases and J dropped 4; count of bases not matched to a gene: 7. CDR1 GTSNPN and CDR2 SVGIG come from the germline V gene (reference sequence). In DNA, the CDR3 is TGTGCCTGGAGTTCCCGGACTAGAGGCACCGGGGAGCTGTTTTTT. As protein: CAWSSRTRGTGELFF.

The genes are TRBV4-1 and TRBJ1-2, with no clear D. Trimming took off 3 bases at V and 1 base at J, with 9 bases between the two ends. CDR3 length equals 14 residues. Germline loops: CDR1 MGHRA, CDR2 YSYEKL. The CDR3 DNA is TGCGCCAGCAGCCAGCCGGGTCTTAACTATGGCTACACCTTC. Protein product: CASSQPGLNYGYTF.

This clone was found once. The chain employs TRBV30 and TRBJ2-2, with a weak D call TRBD2 (5 bases). CDR3 length: 12 amino acids. V lost 3 bases, J lost 6 bases, and 8 bases lay in between. Germline lookup yields CDR1 GTSNPN and CDR2 SVGIG (reference sequence). The CDR3 region is CAWSDGAGELFF. The CDR3 DNA reads TGTGCCTGGAGCGACGGGGCCGGGGAGCTGTTTTTT.

This clone was seen more than once but under ten times. Given a much more abundant clone one base away, this may be a read error. V is TRBV28 and J is TRBJ1-1; D remains ambiguous. The CDR3 has 13 residues. The V gene lost 3 bases and the J gene lost 1 base, with 6 bases spanning the gap. Germline CDR1 and CDR2: MDHEN and SYDVKM. CDR3 sequence: CASSFAGNTEAFF. CDR3 in DNA: TGTGCCAGCAGTTTTGCCGGGAACACTGAAGCTTTCTTT.

This clone has only one observation. The sample holds other DNA sequences that translate to the same CDR3. This chain uses TRBV9 with TRBJ2-5; 7 positions match TRBD2. This CDR3 is 14 amino acids long. Germline CDR1 reads SGDLS; CDR2 reads YYNGEE. V lost 0 bases, J lost 1 base, and 0 bases stayed unmatched. This CDR3 is CASSVGGGQETQYF. In nucleotides, the CDR3 is TGTGCCAGCAGCGTAGGCGGGGGCCAAGAGACCCAGTACTTC.

The chain joins TRBV29-1 to TRBJ2-5, with 8 bases aligning to TRBD2. There are 14 residues in the CDR3. Germline V gene data show CDR1 as SQVTM and CDR2 as ANQGSEA. The ends lost 1 base at V and 4 bases at J; junction bases unmatched: 5. CDR3 bases: TGCAGCGTTGAAGCTGGGCTAGCGGGAGAGACCCAGTACTTC. This translates into CSVEAGLAGETQYF.

The rearrangement joins TRBV7-6 to TRBJ2-2, with D hard to call. The germline gives CDR1 SGHVS, CDR2 FNYEAQ. V lost 0 bases, J lost 1 base, and 9 bases lay in between. The CDR3 is made up of 16 amino acids. Here the CDR3 DNA reads TGTGCCAGCAGCTTAGCGCTACGGCGGAACACCGGGGAGCTGTTTTTT. Translating it yields CASSLALRRNTGELFF.

The rearrangement uses TRBV6-1 and TRBJ2-1; 14 nucleotides line up with TRBD2. CDR3 length: 15 amino acids. Germline CDR1 is MNHNS and CDR2 is SASEGT. V shed 6 bases and J 8 bases; nucleotides not matched to a gene: 6. In DNA, the CDR3 is TGTGCCAGCAGCCACGAGGGACTAGCGGGAGATGAGCAGTTCTTC. Encoded protein: CASSHEGLAGDEQFF.

V and J are TRBV7-9 and TRBJ2-2; D is ambiguous. Germline CDR1 and CDR2: SEHNR and FQNEAQ (reference sequence). Trimming left V 4 bases short and J 6 bases short, with 9 bases between. The CDR3 runs to 13 residues. The CDR3 DNA reads TGTGCCAGCAGCTCGGTCCCGGCCGGGGAGCTGTTTTTT. Translating gives CASSSVPAGELFF. The whole variable domain, remainder taken from reference TRBV7-9 and TRBJ2-2, is DTGVSQNPRHKITKRGQNVTFRCDPISEHNRLYWYRQTLGQGPEFLTYFQNEAQLEKSRLLSDRFSAERPKGSFSTLEIQRTEQGDSAMYLCASSSVPAGELFFGEGSRLTVL.

The chain combines TRBV30 with TRBJ1-5; D perhaps matches TRBD1 (5 bases). This CDR3 comprises 15 residues. Germline V gene sequence: CDR1 GTSNPN, CDR2 SVGIG (reference sequence). V was shortened by 5 bases and J by 2 bases, with 16 bases between the two germline ends. The CDR3 region has the DNA TGTGCCTGGTCCGCCGGGACGACGCGCAATCAGCCCCAGCATTTT. Protein: CAWSAGTTRNQPQHF.

V is TRBV19 and J is TRBJ2-5; TRBD1 aligns across 11 bases. The CDR3 loop spans 17 amino acids. The V and J ends lost 3 bases and 5 bases, in that order; junction bases with no gene match: 11. Germline lookup yields CDR1 LNHDA and CDR2 SQIVND (reference sequence). CDR3 loop: CASSIDGPGQGVETQYF. The CDR3 region has the DNA TGTGCCAGTAGTATCGATGGACCGGGACAGGGGGTTGAGACCCAGTACTTC.

Comment on this clone: Other DNA sequences within the sample encode an identical CDR3. The chain joins TRBV18 to TRBJ2-7; D remains unclear. This CDR3 is 12 amino acids long. Trimming took off 3 bases at V and 7 bases at J, with 10 bases between the two ends. Looked up from germline, CDR1 is KGHSH and CDR2 is LQKENI. CDR3 amino acids: CASSPGLGEQYF. CDR3 bases: TGTGCCAGCTCACCCGGCCTGGGGGAGCAGTACTTC.

The CDR3 here is CASRISVQRDRSYEQYF. The CDR3 DNA reads as TGTGCCAGCAGGATCTCGGTACAGCGGGACCGATCCTACGAGCAGTACTTC. The chain combines TRBV2 with TRBJ2-7, with 7 bases that match TRBD2. The CDR3 loop spans 17 amino acids. Trimming took 6 bases from V and 1 from J; bases not matched to a gene: 15. Germline CDR1 reads SNHLY; CDR2 reads FYNNEI.

Of note for this clone: This likely stems from a read error, as it lies one base from a far larger clone. V and J are TRBV27 and TRBJ1-2; maybe TRBD1 (5 bases). Germline V gene data show CDR1 as MNHEY and CDR2 as SMNVEV (reference sequence). V lost 10 bases and J 5 bases, leaving 14 bases between the germline ends. The CDR3 contains 12 residues. This CDR3 reads CANRFGGYGYTF. CDR3 in DNA: TGTGCCAACAGGTTCGGTGGGTATGGCTACACCTTC.

V and J are TRBV7-8 and TRBJ2-5, with 8 bases aligning to TRBD2. Trimming cost V 3 bases and J 5 bases; bases outside gene matches: 8. The CDR3 consists of 15 residues. Per the germline V gene, CDR1 is SGHVS and CDR2 is FQNEAQ. The chain's CDR3 is CASSFRPAGAETQYF. Written as DNA, the CDR3 is TGTGCCAGCAGCTTCCGTCCAGCGGGAGCGGAGACCCAGTACTTC.

The chain combines TRBV7-9 with TRBJ1-5; the match to TRBD1 covers 11 bases. The CDR3 spans 18 residues. Germline-derived CDR1 and CDR2 are SEHNR and FQNEAQ (reference sequence). Trimming removed 5 bases from V and 0 bases from J; junction bases left unmatched: 9. The CDR3 is CASSRRDRGADSNQPQHF. In DNA form, the CDR3 reads TGTGCCAGCAGCCGCCGGGACAGGGGGGCCGATAGCAATCAGCCCCAGCATTTT. The full variable domain, completed using reference TRBV7-9 and TRBJ1-5, is DTGVSQNPRHKITKRGQNVTFRCDPISEHNRLYWYRQTLGQGPEFLTYFQNEAQLEKSRLLSDRFSAERPKGSFSTLEIQRTEQGDSAMYLCASSRRDRGADSNQPQHFGDGTRLSIL.